Presented here are 14 T cell receptor beta chains from one specimen sequenced in a study of T cells in women clearing cervical HPV infection. The method was immunoSEQ multiplex PCR; TCRdb's version includes in-frame clones alone and lacks a portion of them. This sample's table reports about 30,000 clones. The material sequenced was blood buffy coat. The receptors shown here come from a woman between 18 and 70 years old with a cervical HPV16 infection that either progressed to CIN3+ or cleared (not recorded which).

As to this clone: The read terminates 3 residues ahead of where the CDR3 ends, so the germline J gene completes it. The chain is built from TRBV7-8 and TRBJ2-5, with TRBD1 matching over 8 bases. CDR3 length: 17 amino acids. CDR1 SGHVS and CDR2 FQNEAQ come from the germline V gene. V shed 0 bases and J 5 bases; nucleotides not matched to a gene: 11. The chain's CDR3 is CASSLAGQGRTIETQYF. The part of the CDR3 DNA that was read is TGTGCCAGCAGCTTAGCCGGACAGGGTAGGACCATTGAGACC.

With respect to this clone: The missing CDR3 end, 3 residues past where the read stops, is filled in from the germline J gene. The chain uses TRBV10-3 and TRBJ2-1, with 7 bases aligning to TRBD2. After removal of 3 bases from V and 2 bases from J, the junction contained 7 bases not matched to a gene. The germline V gene has CDR1 ENHRY and CDR2 SYGVKD. The CDR3 is made up of 16 amino acids. CDR3 DNA, as far as it was read: TGTGCCATCAGTGAAAGGCTAGCGGCTACCTACAATGAG. Protein: CAISERLAATYNE. The complete CDR3 protein is CAISERLAATYNEQFF.

By frequency, this clone is large. Read sequence stops 3 residues before the CDR3 end, and the germline J gene provides the missing end. The chain links TRBV6-4 to TRBJ2-3, with 7 bases lining up with TRBD2. The J segment lost 6 bases and the V segment lost 2 bases, leaving 5 bases of the junction unmatched. Germline CDR1 MRHNA, CDR2 SNTAGT. This CDR3 is built from 14 residues. This chain's CDR3 is CASSDGGGSDTQYF. The CDR3 bases that were read are TGTGCCAGCAGTGACGGGGGGGGTTCGGATACG.

CDR3 in amino acids: CASSQGRDEQYF. The DNA read from the CDR3 is TGTGCCAGCAGCCAAGGCCGGGACGAG. The chain has TRBV13 and TRBJ2-7; D is unresolved. Read data end 3 residues before the CDR3 end; the end is taken from the germline J gene. This CDR3 spans 12 amino acids. Germline assignment: CDR1 PRHDT and CDR2 FYEKMQ (reference sequence). V lost 5 bases and J lost 5, with 10 bases in between.

As concerns this clone: The CDR3 goes on 3 residues after the read ends, and that part is filled in from the germline J gene. V gene TRBV5-1 combines with J gene TRBJ1-4, with TRBD1 identical over 7 bases. Germline V gene lookup returns CDR1 SGHRS and CDR2 YFSETQ. J gave up 3 bases and V 5 bases, and 19 bases lay outside the gene matches. CDR3 size: 19 residues. CDR3 sequence: CASRKNSGTEVGPNEKLFF. The sequenced CDR3 bases are TGCGCCAGCAGAAAGAATTCCGGGACAGAAGTGGGACCTAATGAAAAA.

In regard to this clone: The read comes to an end 3 residues before the CDR3 does, leaving the germline J gene to fill in the end. The chain has TRBV10-3 and TRBJ2-1; 9 bases line up with TRBD2. This CDR3 comprises 16 residues. Germline loops: CDR1 ENHRY, CDR2 SYGVKD. Trimming took 0 bases from V and 4 from J; bases not matched to a gene: 4. The CDR3 is CAISESRSGGYNEQFF. The part of the CDR3 DNA that was read is TGTGCCATCAGTGAGTCGCGTAGCGGGGGTTACAATGAG.

Of note for this clone: The read stops 3 residues short of the end of the CDR3; the missing end is completed from the germline J gene. This rearrangement joins TRBV20-1 to TRBJ2-1, with D perhaps TRBD2 (5 bases). The ends were cut back, 2 bases at V and 4 bases at J, with 12 bases in the middle. CDR1 and CDR2 from the germline V gene are DFQATT and SNEGSKA (reference sequence). The length of the CDR3 is 14 residues. The CDR3 sequence: CSARSGRTYNEQFF. The covered CDR3 bases are TGCAGTGCTAGATCAGGACGGACTTACAATGAG.

Details on this clone: The read ends 3 residues shy of where the CDR3 ends; the end is completed using the germline J gene. This chain links TRBV7-6 with TRBJ1-4; D is possibly TRBD1 (5 bases). Germline CDR1 reads SGHVS; CDR2 reads FNYEAQ. V lost 3 bases to trimming and J lost 4 bases, with 6 bases between them. The CDR3 totals 13 residues. The CDR3 spells CASSLGLNEKLFF. Incomplete CDR3 DNA: TGTGCCAGCAGCTTGGGACTTAATGAAAAA.

Comment on this clone: The read comes to an end 3 residues before the CDR3 does, leaving the germline J gene to fill in the end. The chain uses TRBV20-1 and TRBJ2-7; tentatively, D is TRBD1 or TRBD2 (7 bases each). The CDR3 has 15 residues. With 0 bases removed from V and 5 bases from J, the gap between germline ends came to 17 bases. The germline gives CDR1 DFQATT, CDR2 SNEGSKA (reference sequence). The covered CDR3 bases are TGCAGTGCTAGAGACCAGGGGGGAGGGCCGCACGAG. This codes for CSARDQGGGPHE. The full CDR3 reads CSARDQGGGPHEQYF.

About this clone itself: The read gets to within 3 residues of the CDR3 end, and the germline J gene fills in the rest. The genes are TRBV28 and TRBJ2-7; weak D call: TRBD1 (8 bases). The CDR3 sequence is 14 residues long. Deletions cut 5 bases from V and 5 bases from J, with 16 bases between. CDR1 is MDHEN, CDR2 SYDVKM, per germline. CDR3 loop: CASSRTGRAHEQYF. CDR3 DNA (partial): TGTGCCAGCAGTCGGACAGGGAGGGCCCACGAG.

About this clone itself: The CDR3 end lies 3 residues beyond the end of the read and is filled in from the germline J gene. The chain uses TRBV20-1 and TRBJ2-3; D possibly corresponds to TRBD2 (6 bases). Germline values: CDR1 DFQATT, CDR2 SNEGSKA (reference sequence). The length of the CDR3 is 13 residues. Trimming left V 5 bases short and J 6 bases short, with 15 bases between. CDR3 DNA, as far as it was read: TGCAGTGCTTTTAGCGGTAGTCCCGATACG. Residues: CSAFSGSPDT. The complete CDR3 protein is CSAFSGSPDTQYF.

Of note for this clone: The read terminates 3 residues ahead of where the CDR3 ends, so the germline J gene completes it. The rearrangement uses TRBV23-1 and TRBJ1-1; D ambiguous. TRBV23-1 counts as an open reading frame of uncertain function. The germline V and J ends were trimmed by 0 bases and 4 bases, with 9 bases remaining between them. The CDR3 consists of 14 residues. CDR3 amino acids: CASSQSVEATEAFF. The part of the CDR3 DNA that was read is TGCGCCAGCAGTCAATCCGTAGAAGCCACTGAA.

For this clone: The read halts 3 residues ahead of the CDR3 end, with the missing end drawn from the germline J gene. This chain joins TRBV20-1 and TRBJ2-1; D is perhaps TRBD2 (5 bases). The CDR3 runs to 17 residues. V was trimmed by 6 bases and J by 0 bases, leaving 21 bases between them. The germline gives CDR1 DFQATT, CDR2 SNEGSKA (reference sequence). The CDR3 reads CSASREASYFSYNEQFF. The part of the CDR3 DNA that was read is TGCAGTGCCTCCCGAGAGGCTAGCTACTTCTCCTACAATGAG.

Concerning this clone itself: The read ends 3 residues early relative to the CDR3; the germline J gene fills the gap. The chain has TRBV5-1 and TRBJ2-7, with TRBD1 matching over 7 bases. Germline CDR1 SGHRS, CDR2 YFSETQ. This CDR3 is built from 15 residues. Trimming at V came to 4 bases and at J to 1 base, leaving 8 bases not matched to a gene. The CDR3 is CASSPTPGQSYEQYF. The CDR3 bases that were read are TGCGCCAGCAGCCCGACCCCGGGACAGTCCTACGAG.